This T cell receptor (beta chain) was recovered during a study of tumor-infiltrating lymphocytes in primary liver carcinoma. This CDR3 comprises 15 residues. Trimming cost V 6 bases and J 4 bases; bases outside gene matches: 9. Per the germline V gene, CDR1 is SQVTM and CDR2 is ANQGSEA. The source material, about 20-30 mg of unsorted bulk tissue, was used to co-extract RNA and DNA. This clonotype was seen ten or more times. cDNA specific to TCR beta was made from 500 to 650 ng of total RNA, with a constant-region primer employed for priming. Employing slightly modified ARM-PCR, three nested multiplex PCR rounds were run, and these gave rise to the TCR beta libraries. A C-beta reverse primer was combined with TRBV1-TRBV30 forward primers in the first two PCR rounds, and each round had approximately 9 cycles. In TCRdb, the multiplex PCR reads were re-called with MiXCR into one record per CDR3 protein. This table has about 54,000 distinct CDR3 sequences, roughly 77% appearing once.

The sequence derives from a man between 35 and 55 years old with primary liver carcinoma and hepatitis B virus infection. Material for sequencing was liver tumor tissue from sampling region 2. Subset meaning: tumor region T2, inferior pole. This chain connects TRBV29-1 to TRBJ1-2; 12 bases are shared with TRBD1. The CDR3 protein is CSVAGTGGAAYGYTF. The CDR3 DNA sequence: TGCAGCGTAGCCGGGACAGGGGGCGCTGCCTATGGCTACACCTTC.